This T cell receptor (beta chain) appears in the sequencing data of a study of blood T cell repertoires in COVID-19 (dated by TCRdb to 2018 to 2020). Concerning the study at large: Samples from collaborators originated in the United States, Italy and Spain and spanned both the acute and convalescent phases of COVID-19. The material from the prospective study consisted of cDNA or gDNA derived from T cells, B-cell-depleted T cells, or PBMCs. Deeply sampled blood TCRbeta repertoires from subjects exposed to, actively infected with, or recovered from COVID-19 were included in the dataset. A freely available public database, intended as a resource for researchers studying the immune response to SARS-CoV-2, is where the repertoires were released. Samples came from the ongoing ImmuneRACE study (first 160 participants) plus 1,254 subjects from 6 global collaborators. Nearly every sample came with metadata listing a de-identified subject ID, COVID-19 status, age in years and sex. Where available, HLA class I and class II types were obtained from metadata supplied by the sample provider rather than from assay-based typing. Overall study results and their limits: How much clinical and demographic metadata was included differed by source and by participant, and the metadata was provided uncurated.

The CDR3 holds 14 amino acids from the cysteine to the phenylalanine. Only CDR3 DNA is held: 42 bases, read in frame from base 1. CDR1 and CDR2 were assigned from the germline V gene as SGHNT and YENEEA. Germline trimming: 1 base from V, 9 bases from J; junction bases outside gene matches: 6. Worth noting for this clone: What this receptor recognizes is not known. It has no much larger one-base neighbor in the sample; base qualities were not kept.

Collaborating institutions collected whole blood in K2EDTA tubes following their own protocols. Collaborator samples were shipped for TCRbeta analysis as frozen whole blood, isolated PBMCs, or DNA extracted from either sample type. TCRbeta CDR3 regions were amplified from genomic DNA using the immunoSEQ Assay, a bias-controlled multiplex PCR. Turning to the authors' computational methods: Within the assay, amplification of reference gene primers was used to estimate how many nucleated cells each sample contained. To quantify the absolute abundance of each unique TCRbeta CDR3 rearrangement, sequence reads were collapsed and filtered. For each sample, productive Simpson clonality was calculated by taking the square root of Simpson's diversity index across productive rearrangements. This immuneACCESS table, as held by TCRdb, lists in-frame sequences with V and J called but not all clones. Of the missing ones, under half trace to an unresolved V gene in checked studies; the others have no known cause. The DNA was the basis for D and trimming; V, J and clone size are from that table. The sample table lists tens of thousands of clones, 85% to 90% of them with a count of one. 22% of the sample goes to the ten largest clones.

The sequencing sample was made of peripheral blood. The receptor chain draws on TRBV11-3 and TRBJ2-1; TRBD2 matches 7 bases in the middle. The TCR comes from an elderly woman in a cohort sampled during active or convalescent COVID-19. The DNA is TGTGCCAGCAGCTTAGGGGGCGGGAGAGTTGAGCAGTTCTTC. This codes for CASSLGGGRVEQFF.